The present entry profiles one T cell receptor (beta chain) with its context. The antigen is unknown. This CDR3 region has 13 residues. Germline V gene lookup returns CDR1 LNHDA and CDR2 SQIVND (reference sequence). In generating TCR beta cDNA, 5'RACE template switching with UMIs was used. TCRdb re-called the 5' RACE reads and catalogs CDR3 proteins one per entry, DNA excluded. The sample data list 350,000 to 400,000 distinct CDR3 sequences. This entry is derived from a study of T cells expressing NK-cell markers. Background on the study: It was from sorted CD3+CD56+NKG2C+, CD3+CD56+NKG2C- and CD3+CD56-NKG2C+ T cells that TCR beta repertoires came.

Findings of the study overall: These clonotypes also led the CD3+CD56-NKG2C+ fraction in a few donors.

The sample comprised blood T cells: a sorted CD56 or NKG2C T cell subset, CD4+ or CD8+ T cells, or bulk PBMC T cells (not recorded which). The V gene is TRBV19, the J gene TRBJ2-1; the D gene TCRdb calls, TRBD2, cannot be checked with no DNA. The receptor comes from a woman between 50 and 59 years old in good health. The CDR3 loop is CASSILGQNEQFF. The entire variable domain, with the rest obtained from reference TRBV19 and TRBJ2-1, is as follows: DGGITQSPKYLFRKEGQNVTLSCEQNLNHDAMYWYRQDPGQGLRLIYYSQIVNDFQKGDIAEGYSVSREKKESFPLTVTSAQKNPTAFYLCASSILGQNEQFFGPGTRLTVL.